The rows below give T cell receptor beta chains drawn from one sample of a study of blood T cell repertoires in COVID-19. Measured with immunoSEQ multiplex PCR; TCRdb has only the in-frame clones, and not every one. The sample lists almost 250,000 clones; about 89% were seen once. The sample consisted of PBMCs or T cells enriched from blood (not recorded which). All receptors come from a woman in her 30s who had recovered from COVID-19. Each CDR3 is given with its conserved first and last residue. Each record gives: J gene, clone size, D gene, V gene, CDR3 protein, CDR3 DNA. A D gene is named only where the DNA matches it firmly. Clone size is shown for a subset of rows, as once, few, many or a class of expanded clone.

TRBJ2-1,once,TRBD1,TRBV27,CASRPGQVTYNEQFF,TGTGCCAGCAGACCGGGACAGGTGACCTACAATGAGCAGTTCTTC
TRBJ1-4,-,-,TRBV27,CASSSLGGRRTNEKLFF,TGTGCCAGCAGTTCTTTGGGGGGGAGAAGAACTAATGAAAAACTGTTTTTT
TRBJ2-1,once,-,TRBV5-1,CASSLGGSVDEQFF,TGCGCCAGCAGCTTGGGAGGGAGCGTCGATGAGCAGTTCTTC
TRBJ2-1,-,-,TRBV3-1/TRBV3-2,CASSQGSPSYNEQFF,TGTGCCAGCAGCCAAGGTAGCCCCTCCTACAATGAGCAGTTCTTC
TRBJ2-2,-,TRBD2,TRBV27,CASSPLSGRAPGELFF,TGTGCCAGCAGTCCCCTGAGCGGGAGGGCCCCCGGGGAGCTGTTTTTT
TRBJ2-1,-,-,TRBV11-2,CASSLSSGYNEQFF,TGTGCCAGCAGCTTATCTTCAGGGTACAATGAGCAGTTCTTC
TRBJ1-1,-,TRBD1,TRBV6-2/TRBV6-3,CASSYDRGLTEAFF,TGTGCCAGCAGTTATGACAGGGGCTTGACTGAAGCTTTCTTT
TRBJ1-1,-,TRBD1,TRBV28,CATHRGKTTEAFF,TGTGCCACTCACAGGGGTAAGACCACTGAAGCTTTCTTT
TRBJ2-4,-,TRBD2,TRBV5-5,CASSFLTSQNIQYF,TGTGCCAGCAGCTTCCTGACTAGCCAAAACATTCAGTACTTC
TRBJ1-1,-,-,TRBV5-1,CASSLTTANTEAFF,TGCGCCAGCAGCTTAACGACAGCGAACACTGAAGCTTTCTTT
TRBJ1-4,-,TRBD1,TRBV5-4,CASSWGQGADSANEKLFF,TGTGCCAGCAGCTGGGGACAGGGGGCTGATTCGGCTAATGAAAAACTGTTTTTT
TRBJ2-6,-,-,TRBV24-1,CATSGRGEWANVLTF,TGTGCCACCAGTGGTAGGGGTGAGTGGGCCAACGTCCTGACTTTC
TRBJ2-7,-,TRBD1,TRBV28,CASSSTGTGYEQYF,TGTGCCAGCAGTTCGACAGGGACCGGCTACGAGCAGTACTTC
TRBJ1-2,few,-,TRBV7-2,CASSLDTGVDAYGYTF,TGTGCCAGCAGCTTAGACACGGGGGTAGATGCCTATGGCTACACCTTC
TRBJ2-5,-,-,TRBV2,CASSERQETQYF,TGTGCCAGCAGTGAGAGGCAAGAGACCCAGTACTTC
TRBJ1-4,-,-,TRBV5-1,CASSVSGGLGEKLFF,TGCGCCAGCAGCGTCTCCGGGGGGCTCGGAGAAAAACTGTTTTTT
TRBJ1-4,-,TRBD1,TRBV28,CASSLSGGYEKLFF,TGTGCCAGCAGTTTGTCAGGGGGGTACGAAAAACTGTTTTTT
TRBJ1-5,-,-,TRBV7-2,CASSTTGIKYQPQHF,TGTGCCAGCAGCACCACCGGGATCAAATATCAGCCCCAGCATTTT
TRBJ1-2,-,-,TRBV4-1,CASSQESWPGPNF,TGCGCCAGCAGCCAAGAGTCTTGGCCAGGGCCCAACTTC
TRBJ2-7,-,-,TRBV29-1,CSVGVRLANSDEQYF,TGCAGCGTTGGGGTCCGGCTAGCCAATTCTGACGAGCAGTACTTC
TRBJ1-2,-,TRBD1,TRBV7-9,CALAQGVGYGYTF,TGTGCCCTAGCCCAGGGGGTAGGGTATGGCTACACCTTC
TRBJ2-1,-,-,TRBV4-2,CASSPAGTGHYNEQFF,TGTGCCAGCAGCCCCGCCGGGACTGGCCACTACAATGAGCAGTTCTTC
TRBJ2-7,-,TRBD1,TRBV24-1,CAVGQGRNEQYF,TGTGCCGTGGGACAGGGAAGGAACGAGCAGTACTTC
TRBJ1-3,-,TRBD1,TRBV10-3,CAIRNWDRVDGNTIYF,TGTGCCATCAGGAACTGGGACAGGGTGGATGGAAACACCATATATTTT
TRBJ2-1,-,-,TRBV6-5,CASSYSQVREQFF,TGTGCCAGCAGTTACTCGCAGGTCCGTGAGCAGTTCTTC
TRBJ2-3,-,TRBD2,TRBV5-8,CASSFRDYYRYTQYF,TGTGCCAGCAGCTTCCGGGACTATTATCGTTATACGCAGTATTTT
TRBJ1-2,-,-,TRBV28,CASSWSQTNYGYTF,TGTGCCAGCAGTTGGTCTCAGACTAACTATGGCTACACCTTC
TRBJ1-3,once,TRBD1,TRBV5-6,CASSSGTGGPSGNTIYF,TGTGCCAGCAGCTCCGGGACAGGGGGTCCCTCTGGAAACACCATATATTTT
TRBJ2-3,-,-,TRBV28,CASRLSDTQYF,TGTGCCAGCAGACTCTCAGATACGCAGTATTTT
TRBJ2-2,-,TRBD1,TRBV7-3,CASSLGQGDTGELFF,TGTGCCAGCAGCTTAGGGCAGGGGGACACCGGGGAGCTGTTTTTT
TRBJ2-3,-,-,TRBV19,CASSIAGPRHRADTQYF,TGTGCCAGTAGTATAGCCGGCCCGCGGCATCGTGCAGATACGCAGTATTTT
TRBJ2-7,-,TRBD2,TRBV29-1,CSVEEGWRLAGGSSYEQYF,TGCAGCGTTGAAGAGGGTTGGAGACTAGCGGGGGGAAGCTCCTACGAGCAGTACTTC